These 3 T cell receptor beta chains were sequenced from one sample in a study of T cell responses to AZD1222 COVID-19 vaccine. TCRdb keeps only in-frame clones here, not all; method: immunoSEQ multiplex PCR. The table includes about 160,000 clones, 85% to 90% detected once. This sample comprised peripheral blood, obtained on day 0 of AZD1222 vaccination. These receptors were taken from an adult in good health.

This clone was counted once. The chain recombines TRBV5-4 with TRBJ2-2; possible D gene TRBD2, 5 bases. The CDR3 sequence is 14 residues long. The germline V gene encodes CDR1 SGHNT and CDR2 YYREEE (reference sequence). With 0 bases removed from V and 8 bases from J, the gap between germline ends came to 11 bases. The CDR3 loop is CASSLVGRGGELFF. In nucleotides, the CDR3 is TGTGCCAGCAGCTTGGTCGGGCGCGGGGGGGAGCTGTTTTTT.

The V call is TRBV2, the J call TRBJ2-4, with TRBD1 identical over 12 bases. Germline CDR1 and CDR2: SNHLY and FYNNEI. Germline trimming cut 7 bases from V and 8 bases from J; bases unmatched to any gene: 6. This CDR3 has 14 residues. DNA of the CDR3: TGTGCCAGCAAGGGACAGGGGGCTTTTTACATTCAGTACTTC. Protein product: CASKGQGAFYIQYF.

The chain uses TRBV15 and TRBJ1-2; 7 nucleotides match TRBD1. This CDR3 is 14 amino acids long. The germline V gene has CDR1 LNHNV and CDR2 YYDKDF (reference sequence). J was trimmed by 2 bases and V by 0 bases; bases with no gene match: 0. This chain's CDR3 is CATSRDRGNYGYTF. CDR3 nucleotide sequence: TGTGCCACCAGCAGAGACAGGGGGAACTATGGCTACACCTTC.